A selection of T cell receptor beta chains follows, all from one sample in a study of PD-1 blockade in mismatch repair-deficient tumors. Some clones are missing from TCRdb's copy, which holds only in-frame ones; the method was immunoSEQ multiplex PCR. The table includes under 50,000 clones, around three quarters detected once. The source was PBMCs, collected before pembrolizumab treatment. The receptor source for this set is an adult with mismatch repair-deficient cancer. The CDR3 runs from the conserved cysteine through the conserved F or W. D genes are given only for firm matches. Some rows have no size entry. The others give once, few or many, or a class for an expanded clone.

CASSLDAAANQPQHF	TGTGCCAGCAGCTTAGACGCGGCAGCTAATCAGCCCCAGCATTTT	TRBV7-2	TRBJ1-5	.	.	15
CASSKGPVAGETQYF	TGTGCCAGCAGCAAAGGTCCCGTAGCGGGGGAGACCCAGTACTTC	TRBV21-1	TRBJ2-5	.	.	15
CASSVGVVGYTF	TGTGCCAGCAGTGTCGGGGTCGTTGGCTACACCTTC	TRBV25-1	TRBJ1-2	few	.	12
CAISESLITQYF	TGTGCCATCAGTGAGTCTTTAATCACGCAGTATTTT	TRBV10-3	TRBJ2-3	.	.	12
CASSEYSNYGYTF	TGTGCCAGCAGTGAGTACAGCAACTATGGCTACACCTTC	TRBV25-1	TRBJ1-2	few	.	13
CASSLDGTSDSYEQYF	TGCGCCAGCAGCTTGGATGGGACTAGCGACTCCTACGAGCAGTACTTC	TRBV5-1	TRBJ2-7	few	TRBD2	16
CASSWTGFTFGQPPHNEQFF	TGTGCCAGCAGTTGGACAGGTTTTACATTTGGACAACCCCCCCACAATGAGCAGTTCTTC	TRBV28	TRBJ2-1	.	TRBD1	20
CASSLGTEYYEQYF	TGTGCCAGCAGCTTAGGGACAGAGTACTACGAGCAGTACTTC	TRBV7-8	TRBJ2-7	once	.	14
CASSPRRGVGSEQYF	TGTGCCAGTAGTCCTCGACGGGGGGTGGGGTCGGAGCAGTACTTC	TRBV19	TRBJ2-7	medium-sized	TRBD2	15
CASGQSRRTGGYGYTF	TGTGCCAGCGGTCAATCCCGAAGGACAGGGGGATATGGCTACACCTTC	TRBV28	TRBJ1-2	.	TRBD1	16
CASSLGGVYGYTF	TGTGCCAGCAGCCTTGGGGGGGTCTATGGCTACACCTTC	TRBV7-9	TRBJ1-2	once	.	13
CASSLGTGGLEQYF	TGCGCCAGCAGCTTGGGGACAGGGGGACTCGAGCAGTACTTC	TRBV5-1	TRBJ2-7	.	TRBD1	14
CASSQEGQGGYNEQFF	TGTGCCAGCAGCCAAGAAGGCCAGGGGGGGTACAATGAGCAGTTCTTC	TRBV14	TRBJ2-1	.	.	16
CASSIGAGGGTRSEAFF	TGTGCCAGTAGTATAGGGGCAGGGGGGGGGACTAGATCTGAAGCTTTCTTT	TRBV19	TRBJ1-1	.	TRBD1	17
CASSPPGRVRSNQPQHF	TGTGCCAGCAGCCCTCCTGGCAGGGTTCGGAGCAATCAGCCCCAGCATTTT	TRBV28	TRBJ1-5	few	.	17
CSVGSTDTQYF	TGCAGCGTTGGGAGCACAGATACGCAGTATTTT	TRBV29-1	TRBJ2-3	once	.	11
CASSLARGKQETQYF	TGTGCCAGCAGCTTGGCTAGGGGGAAACAAGAGACCCAGTACTTC	TRBV5-6	TRBJ2-5	.	.	15
CASSLGRTGVMNTEAFF	TGTGCCAGCAGCTTGGGACGGACAGGGGTAATGAACACTGAAGCTTTCTTT	TRBV5-4	TRBJ1-1	.	TRBD1	17
CASSSTAGGPYNEQFF	TGTGCCAGCAGCTCCACAGCGGGAGGCCCATACAATGAGCAGTTCTTC	TRBV7-3	TRBJ2-1	.	TRBD2	16
CARSTGRHYGYTF	TGTGCCAGAAGCACTGGACGGCACTATGGCTACACCTTC	TRBV5-3	TRBJ1-2	few	.	13
CAWSMGDTEAFF	TGTGCCTGGAGTATGGGTGATACTGAAGCTTTCTTT	TRBV30	TRBJ1-1	.	.	12
CASSLGPDRVFSEQYF	TGTGCTAGCAGCTTAGGCCCGGACAGGGTCTTCTCCGAGCAGTACTTC	TRBV7-7	TRBJ2-7	few	TRBD1	16
CASSQTSGGSNQPQHF	TGTGCCAGCAGCCAGACCTCAGGGGGTAGCAATCAGCCCCAGCATTTT	TRBV19	TRBJ1-5	.	TRBD1	16
CASSEKQGKDRYEQYF	TGTGCCAGCAGTGAAAAACAGGGTAAGGACCGCTACGAGCAGTACTTC	TRBV6-1	TRBJ2-7	.	.	16
CASSLIGQGGTEAFF	TGTGCCAGCAGCTTAATCGGACAGGGTGGCACTGAAGCTTTCTTT	TRBV7-3	TRBJ1-1	few	TRBD1	15
CSVSLTIRDTQYF	TGCAGCGTTTCCCTGACAATAAGAGATACGCAGTATTTT	TRBV29-1	TRBJ2-3	.	.	13
CANQQGRGGTEAFF	TGTGCCAACCAACAGGGGAGGGGGGGTACTGAAGCTTTCTTT	TRBV2	TRBJ1-1	.	TRBD1	14
CASSSQSVGYNEQFF	TGCGCCAGCAGCTCCCAGAGTGTTGGCTACAATGAGCAGTTCTTC	TRBV5-1	TRBJ2-1	.	.	15
CASSRPRAGLTSYEQYF	TGTGCCAGCAGCCGCCCACGCGCAGGGCTTACCTCCTACGAGCAGTACTTC	TRBV5-6	TRBJ2-7	once	.	17
CASSLGGRTYNEQFF	TGTGCCAGCAGCTTGGGGGGGAGGACCTACAATGAGCAGTTCTTC	TRBV5-4	TRBJ2-1	few	.	15
CASSEGLKEQYF	TGTGCCAGCAGTGAAGGACTGAAGGAGCAGTACTTC	TRBV2	TRBJ2-7	.	.	12
CASSTGTEQETQYF	TGTGCCAGCAGCACGGGGACGGAGCAAGAGACCCAGTACTTC	TRBV11-2	TRBJ2-5	.	.	14
CASMGLMNTEAFF	TGTGCCAGCATGGGGCTCATGAACACTGAAGCTTTCTTT	TRBV2	TRBJ1-1	.	.	13
CASSLRPLAEGNEQFF	TGCGCCAGCAGCTTGCGCCCACTAGCGGAGGGGAATGAGCAGTTCTTC	TRBV5-1	TRBJ2-1	.	TRBD2	16
CASSISPGPSNEQYF	TGTGCCAGTAGTATATCACCAGGGCCGTCTAACGAGCAGTACTTC	TRBV19	TRBJ2-7	.	.	15
CASSYSRNLRSQHF	TGTGCCAGCAGTTACTCCCGAAACCTCAGGTCCCAGCATTTT	TRBV6-6	TRBJ1-5	.	.	14
CASSLSLDYGYTF	TGTGCCAGCAGCTTATCACTCGACTATGGCTACACCTTC	TRBV9	TRBJ1-2	.	.	13
CASSREGEQYF	TGTGCCAGCAGCCGGGAGGGCGAGCAGTACTTC	TRBV7-9	TRBJ2-7	few	TRBD2	11
CSVSGTASTDTQYF	TGCAGCGTGTCCGGGACAGCTAGCACAGATACGCAGTATTTT	TRBV29-1	TRBJ2-3	.	TRBD1	14
CASSPTSGRIKNIQYF	TGTGCCAGCAGCCCCACTAGCGGGAGAATCAAAAACATTCAGTACTTC	TRBV9	TRBJ2-4	.	TRBD2	16
CASSLPTPTNEKLFF	TGTGCCAGCAGCTTACCCACTCCAACTAATGAAAAACTGTTTTTT	TRBV7-9	TRBJ1-4	.	.	15
CASSVEGRNSGNTIYF	TGTGCCAGCAGCGTAGAAGGCAGGAACTCTGGAAACACCATATATTTT	TRBV9	TRBJ1-3	few	.	16
CASTLGQTRYGYTF	TGTGCCAGCACCCTGGGACAAACACGCTATGGCTACACCTTC	TRBV2	TRBJ1-2	few	.	14
CASSLERTGRDTQYF	TGTGCCAGCAGCTTAGAACGGACAGGGAGGGATACGCAGTATTTT	TRBV11-2	TRBJ2-3	.	TRBD1	15
CASSLTGGWDKNIQYF	TGTGCCAGCAGCCTTACAGGGGGCTGGGACAAAAACATTCAGTACTTC	TRBV9	TRBJ2-4	once	TRBD1	16
CASSLDRGPFGNTIYF	TGCGCCAGCAGCTTGGACAGGGGGCCTTTTGGAAACACCATATATTTT	TRBV5-1	TRBJ1-3	.	TRBD1	16
CASSLGGSPYEQYF	TGTGCCAGCAGCTTGGGCGGGAGCCCCTACGAGCAGTACTTC	TRBV5-6	TRBJ2-7	few	TRBD2	14
CASSLQLAGVNEQFF	TGTGCCAGCAGCTTACAACTAGCGGGAGTAAATGAGCAGTTCTTC	TRBV7-6	TRBJ2-1	.	TRBD2	15
CASSRNGFNQPQHF	TGTGCCAGCAGCCGTAACGGGTTTAATCAGCCCCAGCATTTT	TRBV7-2	TRBJ1-5	.	.	14
CASSEIYNEQFF	TGTGCCAGCAGCGAGATCTACAATGAGCAGTTCTTC	TRBV9	TRBJ2-1	.	.	12
CASGEVVRTGELFF	TGTGCCAGCGGGGAGGTAGTCCGGACAGGGGAGCTGTTTTTT	TRBV6-1	TRBJ2-2	.	.	14
CASSPLTREGEQFF	TGTGCCAGCAGCCCTTTAACGCGGGAGGGTGAGCAGTTCTTC	TRBV9	TRBJ2-1	.	TRBD2	14
CASSEDEEEQFF	TGTGCCAGCAGTGAAGATGAGGAGGAGCAGTTCTTC	TRBV2	TRBJ2-1	.	.	12
CASTGEPHNSGNTIYF	TGTGCCAGCACCGGGGAACCGCATAACTCTGGAAACACCATATATTTT	TRBV9	TRBJ1-3	.	.	16